Below are 13 T cell receptor beta chains sequenced from a single sample in a study of tissue T cells after allogeneic stem cell transplantation. Only in-frame clones appear in the TCRdb table, and some are missing; sequencing was by immunoSEQ multiplex PCR. This table has tens of thousands of clones, 72% appearing once. Specimen: spleen. The receptors shown here come from a female BALB/c mouse in good health. As its MHC haplotype, the strain has H2-d.

Comment on this clone: Genes here carry mouse names. The read comes to an end 1 residue before the CDR3 does, leaving the germline J gene to fill in the end. This chain connects TRBV13-1 to TRBJ2-7; D ambiguous. The CDR3 is made up of 11 amino acids. Germline CDR1 is NSHNY and CDR2 is SYGAGN. V was clipped by 3 bases and J by 6 bases, with 7 bases between them. CDR3 DNA (partial): TGTGCCAGCAGTGCCGCCGCTGAACAGTAC. Its translation is CASSAAAEQY. The full CDR3 is CASSAAAEQYF.

Comment on this clone: All gene names here are mouse names. The DNA read from the CDR3 is TGTGCCAGCGGTGATGGCTGGGGGGGCGCTGCAGAAACGCTGTAT. Protein product: CASGDGWGGAAETLY. The full CDR3 is CASGDGWGGAAETLYF. V usage is TRBV13-2 and J usage is TRBJ2-3; 10 bases align to TRBD2. From the germline J gene comes the end of the CDR3, since the read stops 1 residue before it. CDR1 is NNHNN and CDR2 is SYGAGS in the germline V gene (reference sequence). This CDR3 has 16 residues. V shed 0 bases and J 2 bases; nucleotides not matched to a gene: 3.

A remark on this clone: Any gene name here is a mouse gene name. The read comes to an end 1 residue before the CDR3 does, leaving the germline J gene to fill in the end. The rearrangement joins TRBV13-3 to TRBJ2-2, with 10 bases identical to TRBD2. The CDR3 is 16 residues long. The ends lost 2 bases at V and 2 bases at J; junction bases unmatched: 3. Per germline, CDR1 NNHDY and CDR2 SYVADS. CDR3 residues: CASSDLGGRNTGQLYF. Partial CDR3 DNA: TGTGCCAGCAGTGACCTGGGGGGGCGGAACACCGGGCAGCTCTAC.

This clone was counted only a few times. Germline and genes here are mouse. The read stops 1 residue short of the end of the CDR3; the missing end is completed from the germline J gene. This chain links TRBV13-3 with TRBJ1-5; 7 bases align to TRBD1. Germline CDR1 and CDR2: NNHDY and SYVADS. Unmatched junction bases numbered 5, after V lost 5 bases and J lost 0 bases. The CDR3 has 15 residues. The CDR3 protein is CASSLGTDNNQAPLF. The CDR3 DNA, read in part, is TGTGCCAGCAGCCTCGGGACAGATAACAACCAGGCTCCGCTT.

A remark on this clone: Germline and genes here are mouse. The read is 1 residue too short to cover the CDR3 end, so that end is filled in from the germline J gene. The chain links TRBV4 to TRBJ2-5; perhaps TRBD1 as D (6 bases). This CDR3 spans 14 amino acids. V lost 3 bases and J lost 0, with 7 bases in between. Per the germline V gene, CDR1 is LGHDT and CDR2 is YNNKQL (reference sequence). CDR3: CASSYTGNQDTQYF. CDR3 DNA, as far as it was read: TGTGCCAGCAGCTACACAGGGAACCAAGACACCCAGTAC.

To note about this clone: Gene names refer to mouse genes. The read gets to within 1 residue of the CDR3 end, and the germline J gene fills in the rest. The chain combines TRBV5 with TRBJ1-5; D is perhaps TRBD1 (6 bases). The CDR3 has 15 amino acids. Trimming pared 0 bases from V and 4 bases from J, leaving 10 bases between. Germline V gene sequence: CDR1 LGHNA, CDR2 YNLKQL (reference sequence). CDR3 sequence: CASSQDGDTNQAPLF. CDR3 DNA, as far as it was read: TGTGCCAGCAGCCAAGATGGGGACACAAACCAGGCTCCGCTT.

A note on this clone: The gene symbols are mouse symbols. The read falls 1 residue short of the CDR3 end, and the missing part is taken from the germline J gene. The chain is built from TRBV29 and TRBJ2-5; 8 positions match TRBD2. The CDR3 loop spans 14 amino acids. The trim removed 3 bases at V and 2 bases at J, leaving 1 base unmatched. Germline loops: CDR1 MSHET, CDR2 SYDVDS. The CDR3 loop is CASSFWGAQDTQYF. The DNA read from the CDR3 is TGTGCTAGCAGTTTCTGGGGGGCCCAAGACACCCAGTAC. The full variable domain, completed using reference TRBV29 and TRBJ2-5, is DMKVTQMPRYLIKRMGENVLLECGQDMSHETMYWYRQDPGLGLQLIYISYDVDSNSEGDIPKGYRVSRKKREHFSLILDSAKTNQTSVYFCASSFWGAQDTQYFGPGTRLLVL.

Remarks on this clone: The listed genes are named as in mouse. This CDR3 is CASGDAGTRQDTQYF. The part of the CDR3 DNA that was read is TGTGCCAGCGGTGATGCCGGGACAAGGCAAGACACCCAGTAC. This chain joins TRBV13-2 and TRBJ2-5; a weak D match, TRBD1 (6 bases). The CDR3 extends 1 residue past the end of the read, so its final part is completed from the germline J gene. V was pared by 0 bases and J by 3 bases, with 11 bases between. This CDR3 is 15 amino acids long. Germline CDR1 is NNHNN and CDR2 is SYGAGS (reference sequence).

As regards this clone: Gene names denote mouse genes. The read comes to an end 1 residue before the CDR3 does, leaving the germline J gene to fill in the end. The rearrangement links TRBV19 to TRBJ2-4; no reliable D call. This CDR3 has 14 amino acids. The V gene's germline CDR1 is FNHDT and CDR2 SITEND (reference sequence). Trimming took off 5 bases at V and 0 bases at J, with 10 bases between the two ends. The sequenced part of the CDR3 DNA is TGTGCCAGCAGCCCTACAACTAGTCAAAACACCTTGTAC. Its translation is CASSPTTSQNTLY. The whole CDR3 reads CASSPTTSQNTLYF. Supplemented by reference TRBV19 and TRBJ2-4, the full variable domain reads GGIITQTPKFLIGQEGQKLTLKCQQNFNHDTMYWYRQDSGKGLRLIYYSITENDLQKGDLSEGYDASREKKSSFSLTVTSAQKNEMAVFLCASSPTTSQNTLYFGAGTRLSVL.

Details on this clone: Mouse gene names apply. The sequenced CDR3 bases are TGTGCCAGCGGTGATTGGGGGGGATTTGGTGCTGAGCAGTTC. Amino acids: CASGDWGGFGAEQF. The CDR3 in its entirety is CASGDWGGFGAEQFF. J is TRBJ2-1 and V is TRBV13-2; the match to TRBD2 covers 8 bases. The read terminates 1 residue before the CDR3 end, so the remaining end is supplied by the germline J gene. Trimming at V came to 1 base and at J to 6 bases, leaving 6 bases not matched to a gene. The CDR3 is 15 amino acids. Germline lookup yields CDR1 NNHNN and CDR2 SYGAGS (reference sequence).

Regarding this clone: Genes and germline come from the mouse. The read falls 1 residue short of the CDR3 end, and the missing part is taken from the germline J gene. This sequence joins TRBV29 and TRBJ1-3, with D tentatively TRBD1 (5 bases). CDR1 MSHET and CDR2 SYDVDS come from the germline V gene. V was pared by 2 bases and J by 2 bases, with 7 bases between. This CDR3 region has 14 residues. CDR3 bases read: TGTGCTAGCAGTTTACGCAGGGCTGGAAATACGCTCTAT. This sequence encodes CASSLRRAGNTLY. The full CDR3 protein is CASSLRRAGNTLYF.

As for this clone: The listed genes are named as in mouse. The covered CDR3 bases are TGTGCCAGCAGTTTCACCCTTAACCAAGACACCCAGTAC. This gives the protein CASSFTLNQDTQY. The full CDR3 protein is CASSFTLNQDTQYF. The chain uses TRBV14 and TRBJ2-5; D not certain. The sequence runs out 1 residue before the end of the CDR3; the remainder is reconstructed from the germline J gene. Trimming took 1 base from V and 0 from J, leaving 6 bases between them. Germline V gene sequence: CDR1 SGHDT, CDR2 FRDEAV. The CDR3 is made up of 14 amino acids.

As regards this clone: Gene names and germline refer to mouse. The missing CDR3 end, 1 residue past where the read stops, is filled in from the germline J gene. The chain combines TRBV13-1 with TRBJ2-1; 9 positions match TRBD1. Looked up from germline, CDR1 is NSHNY and CDR2 is SYGAGN. V lost 1 base to trimming and J lost 4 bases; unmatched junction nucleotides: 3. This CDR3 is built from 15 residues. The CDR3 here is CASSDTGGRYAEQFF. The DNA read from the CDR3 is TGTGCCAGCAGTGATACAGGGGGCAGATATGCTGAGCAGTTC.